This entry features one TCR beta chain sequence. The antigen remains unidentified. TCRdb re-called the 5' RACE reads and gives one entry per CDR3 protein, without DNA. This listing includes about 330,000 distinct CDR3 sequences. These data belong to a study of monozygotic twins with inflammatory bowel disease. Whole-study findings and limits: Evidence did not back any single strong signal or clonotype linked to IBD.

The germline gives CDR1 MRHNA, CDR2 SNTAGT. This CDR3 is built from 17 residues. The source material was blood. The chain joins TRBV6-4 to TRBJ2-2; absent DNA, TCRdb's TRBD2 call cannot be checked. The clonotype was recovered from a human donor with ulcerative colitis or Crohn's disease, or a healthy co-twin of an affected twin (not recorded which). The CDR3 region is CASSEYYEGSNTGELFF.